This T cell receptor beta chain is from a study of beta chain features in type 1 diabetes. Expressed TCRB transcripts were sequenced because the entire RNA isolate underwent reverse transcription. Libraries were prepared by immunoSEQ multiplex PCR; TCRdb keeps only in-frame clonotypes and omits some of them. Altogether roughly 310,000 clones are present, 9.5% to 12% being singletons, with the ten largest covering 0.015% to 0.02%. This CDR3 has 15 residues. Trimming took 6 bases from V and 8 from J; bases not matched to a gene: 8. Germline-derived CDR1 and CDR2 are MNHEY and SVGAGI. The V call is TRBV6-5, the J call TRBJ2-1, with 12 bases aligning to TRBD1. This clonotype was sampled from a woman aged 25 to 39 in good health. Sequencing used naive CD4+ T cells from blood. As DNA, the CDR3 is TGTGCCAGCAGACTCCTGGGACAGGGGGCGGATGAGCAGTTCTTC. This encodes CASRLLGQGADEQFF.